One sample yielded the 9 T cell receptor beta chains listed below, sequenced in a study of shared clonotypes between healthy human individuals. Naivety among CD8 cells was defined by CD45RO negativity and positive CCR7 selection, thereby excluding terminally differentiated effector memory CD45RA+ cells. Clones were sequenced by immunoSEQ multiplex PCR, and TCRdb holds only the in-frame ones, with some missing. Here the sample spans 600,000 or so clones, 95% to 98% being singletons. What was sequenced was naive CD8+ T cells sorted from blood. These receptors were taken from a man aged 25-45 years in good health.

This rearrangement joins TRBV10-3 to TRBJ2-7; 11 nucleotides line up with TRBD2. The V segment lost 8 bases and the J segment 0 bases; nucleotides outside the gene matches: 9. The length of the CDR3 is 16 residues. Germline CDR1 is ENHRY and CDR2 is SYGVKD. CDR3 sequence: CAIGSRLAGSSYEQYF. The CDR3 DNA reads as TGTGCCATCGGATCCCGACTAGCGGGGAGCTCCTACGAGCAGTACTTC.

DNA for the CDR3: TGTGCCAGCAGCCAAACCGAGATTAGACGAGACTCCTACAATGAGCAGTTCTTC. Residues: CASSQTEIRRDSYNEQFF. The chain uses TRBV14 and TRBJ2-1; D is uncertain. CDR3 length: 18 residues. V was cut by 2 bases and J by 0 bases, with 17 bases left in between. Germline loops: CDR1 SGHDN, CDR2 FVKESK.

The chain uses TRBV7-2 and TRBJ2-7; D might be TRBD2 (6 bases). The V and J ends lost 0 bases and 2 bases respectively, with 8 bases between them. Germline CDR1 is SGHTA and CDR2 is FQGNSA. CDR3 length: 14 amino acids. The CDR3 coding sequence is TGTGCCAGCAGCTTAGCCGGGGGTACCTACGAGCAGTACTTC. Translating gives CASSLAGGTYEQYF.

This chain links TRBV7-8 with TRBJ2-5, with TRBD2 matching over 8 bases. The CDR3 is 17 amino acids. J lost 5 bases, V lost 5 bases, and 16 bases had no gene match. Germline CDR1 reads SGHVS; CDR2 reads FQNEAQ. The DNA of the CDR3 is TGTGCCAGCAGCGAGAGCGGGAGAGGGGTATATTCGGAGACCCAGTACTTC. Amino acid sequence: CASSESGRGVYSETQYF.

This rearrangement joins TRBV25-1 to TRBJ1-1, with unresolved D. Germline V lookup: CDR1 MGHDK, CDR2 SYGVNS. The germline V and J ends were trimmed by 6 bases and 4 bases, with 9 bases remaining between them. The CDR3 totals 12 residues. The CDR3 sequence: CASRSGPTEAFF. In nucleotides, the CDR3 is TGTGCCAGCAGGTCCGGGCCCACTGAAGCTTTCTTT.

The chain is built from TRBV4-1 and TRBJ2-1; 7 bases match TRBD2. The CDR3 is made up of 16 amino acids. The germline V gene has CDR1 MGHRA and CDR2 YSYEKL. Unmatched junction bases numbered 6, after V lost 0 bases and J lost 4 bases. CDR3 nucleotides: TGCGCCAGCAGCCAAGAATCAGGACTAGGATACAATGAGCAGTTCTTC. Translating gives CASSQESGLGYNEQFF.

The CDR3: CASSIRGGSTGELFF. As DNA, the CDR3 is TGTGCCAGCAGTATTAGGGGGGGTTCCACCGGGGAGCTGTTTTTT. The gene calls are TRBV27 and TRBJ2-2, with a tentative D call TRBD2 (7 bases). The CDR3 runs 15 residues. Trimming cost V 5 bases and J 4 bases, with 14 bases left between them. Per the germline V gene, CDR1 is MNHEY and CDR2 is SMNVEV (reference sequence).

The chain links TRBV4-2 to TRBJ2-2; D unclear. This CDR3 spans 12 amino acids. Germline-derived CDR1 and CDR2 are LGHNA and YNFKEQ. V dropped 5 bases and J dropped 7 bases, with 8 bases sitting between them. CDR3 DNA sequence: TGTGCCAGCAGCTATGGTGGCGGGGAGCTGTTTTTT. Amino acid sequence: CASSYGGGELFF.

The chain carries TRBV29-1 and TRBJ2-1; 13 nucleotides align to TRBD2. V dropped 1 base and J dropped 8; count of bases not matched to a gene: 17. CDR1 is SQVTM and CDR2 is ANQGSEA in the germline V gene. This CDR3 has 19 residues. DNA of the CDR3: TGCAGCGTTGAAGTCTTTGATCAACTAGCGGGAGGGCGGGAGTATGAGCAGTTCTTC. Its protein is CSVEVFDQLAGGREYEQFF.